This note documents a single T cell receptor beta chain sequence. Original data processing: Scientists estimated how many nucleated cells there were by amplifying reference gene primers. Measured with immunoSEQ multiplex PCR; TCRdb has only the in-frame clones, and not every one. The V and J calls and clone size are taken from that table; D and trimming were inferred from the DNA. The profile shows 300,000 to 450,000 clones, about 89% of them singletons. Germline V gives CDR1 MGHRA, CDR2 YSYEKL. Trimming pared 4 bases from V and 4 bases from J, leaving 17 bases between. This CDR3 has 16 amino acids. The data belong to a study of blood T cell repertoires in COVID-19. Study at large: Acute and convalescent COVID-19 specimens originated in the United States, Italy and Spain. Sample material is recorded as cDNA or gDNA derived from T cells, B-cell-depleted T cells, or PBMCs.

One Seattle source followed patients from active infection through their disease course. The clonotype was recovered from a woman aged 30 to 39 with COVID-19, enrolled during active disease. Sequenced: peripheral blood. This chain connects TRBV4-1 to TRBJ1-3; perhaps TRBD1 as D (5 bases). The CDR3: CASSPHSGTGGNTIYF. The CDR3 nucleotides are TGCGCCAGCAGCCCACATTCCGGGACTGGAGGAAACACCATATATTTT.